A single sample is the source of the 22 T cell receptor beta chains below, sequenced in a study of cytomegalovirus exposure and HLA in healthy donors. 60 Vbeta and 13 Jbeta primers were used in PCR. Here immunoSEQ multiplex PCR was the method, and the copy in TCRdb shows in-frame clones only, minus some. The repertoire table contains about 130,000 clones. The material sequenced was PBMCs. These receptor sequences come from a woman aged 40 to 50 in good health and CMV-seropositive.

The chain uses TRBV15 and TRBJ1-2, with a possible D match to TRBD1 (6 bases). The germline V and J ends were trimmed by 4 bases and 2 bases, with 11 bases remaining between them. This CDR3 contains 14 residues. CDR1 LNHNV and CDR2 YYDKDF come from the germline V gene (reference sequence). The CDR3 loop is CATSTERGNYGYTF. In nucleotides, the CDR3 is TGTGCCACCAGCACCGAGAGGGGGAACTATGGCTACACCTTC.

The rearrangement uses TRBV6-1 and TRBJ1-2; 8 positions agree with TRBD1. Germline values: CDR1 MNHNS, CDR2 SASEGT. With 4 bases clipped from V and 5 bases from J, the junction kept 6 bases outside the gene matches. The CDR3 loop spans 14 amino acids. CDR3 DNA: TGTGCCAGCAGTGCGACAGGGGTAGGGTATGGCTACACCTTC. Its translation is CASSATGVGYGYTF.

This CDR3 is CSVSGTNSYEQYF. For the CDR3, the DNA is TGCAGCGTTAGCGGGACCAACTCCTACGAGCAGTACTTC. The chain has TRBV29-1 and TRBJ2-7; 7 bases align to TRBD2. Germline-derived CDR1 and CDR2 are SQVTM and ANQGSEA. V lost 5 bases, J lost 0 bases, and 4 bases stayed unmatched. The CDR3 is 13 residues long.

J is TRBJ2-5 and V is TRBV12-5; 11 bases agree with TRBD2. The J call may be wrong; the DNA end is better matched by TRBJ2-7. The CDR3 extends over 17 amino acids. CDR1 is LGHNT and CDR2 is FRNRAP in the germline V gene. CDR3 loop: CASGLAHSGRASYEQYF. As DNA, the CDR3 is TGTGCTAGTGGTTTGGCACATAGCGGGAGGGCCTCCTACGAGCAGTACTTC.

The V gene is TRBV7-9, the J gene TRBJ2-1; 10 bases fit TRBD1. CDR1 and CDR2 from the germline V gene are SEHNR and FQNEAQ (reference sequence). V was pared by 5 bases and J by 2 bases, with 9 bases of the junction left unmatched. The CDR3 totals 17 residues. The CDR3 here is CASSPQTGTGAYNEQFF. The CDR3, as DNA: TGTGCCAGCAGCCCTCAGACCGGGACAGGGGCCTACAATGAGCAGTTCTTC. The variable domain in full, completed from reference TRBV7-9 and TRBJ2-1, reads DTGVSQNPRHKITKRGQNVTFRCDPISEHNRLYWYRQTLGQGPEFLTYFQNEAQLEKSRLLSDRFSAERPKGSFSTLEIQRTEQGDSAMYLCASSPQTGTGAYNEQFFGPGTRLTVL.

The V gene is TRBV15, the J gene TRBJ1-2, with a weak D call TRBD1 (5 bases). The germline gives CDR1 LNHNV, CDR2 YYDKDF (reference sequence). There are 15 residues in the CDR3. V lost 1 base to trimming and J lost 8 bases, with 17 bases between them. CDR3 bases: TGTGCCACCAGCAGAGGAGGTGGCAGGGCGGAGGGCTACACCTTC. Residues: CATSRGGGRAEGYTF.

The chain uses TRBV5-6 and TRBJ2-1, with 10 bases matching TRBD2. CDR1 SGHDT and CDR2 YYEEEE come from the germline V gene. Trimming took 0 bases from V and 3 from J; bases not matched to a gene: 3. The CDR3 is 16 residues long. The DNA of the CDR3 is TGTGCCAGCAGCTTGGATGGACTAGCGGACTACAATGAGCAGTTCTTC. This sequence encodes CASSLDGLADYNEQFF.

The chain has TRBV19 and TRBJ1-1; D ambiguous. V lost 3 bases, J lost 0 bases, and 8 bases lay in between. The V gene's germline CDR1 is LNHDA and CDR2 SQIVND (reference sequence). The CDR3 runs 14 residues. The CDR3 protein is CASSISPVNTEAFF. CDR3 sequence (DNA): TGTGCCAGTAGTATTTCCCCAGTGAACACTGAAGCTTTCTTT.

The chain is built from TRBV11-3 and TRBJ1-1; possible D gene TRBD1, 5 bases. Germline loops: CDR1 SGHNT, CDR2 YENEEA. The germline V and J ends were trimmed by 5 bases and 2 bases, with 9 bases remaining between them. The CDR3 contains 13 residues. CDR3 loop: CASSTDSNTEAFF. The CDR3 nucleotides are TGTGCCAGCAGCACCGACAGTAACACTGAAGCTTTCTTT.

V and J are TRBV7-6 and TRBJ2-1, with D tentatively TRBD2 (6 bases). Germline CDR1 reads SGHVS; CDR2 reads FNYEAQ. The CDR3 extends over 18 amino acids. V gave up 3 bases and J gave up 5 bases, with 23 bases separating them. The CDR3, as DNA: TGTGCCAGCAGCTTGGCCAGGCGGGGTAGCGGAACTAACAATGAGCAGTTCTTC. It is translated as CASSLARRGSGTNNEQFF. The entire variable domain, with the rest obtained from reference TRBV7-6 and TRBJ2-1, is as follows: GAGVSQSPRYKVTKRGQDVALRCDPISGHVSLYWYRQALGQGPEFLTYFNYEAQQDKSGLPNDRFSAERPEGSISTLTIQRTEQRDSAMYRCASSLARRGSGTNNEQFFGPGTRLTVL.

The chain carries TRBV2 and TRBJ2-5, with a weak D call TRBD2 (7 bases). Deletions cut 6 bases from V and 2 bases from J, with 16 bases between. Germline CDR1 reads SNHLY; CDR2 reads FYNNEI. The CDR3 consists of 15 residues. The CDR3 loop reads CASSRGGAGQETQYF. In nucleotides, the CDR3 is TGTGCCAGCAGCCGAGGGGGGGCCGGACAAGAGACCCAGTACTTC. The variable domain in full, completed from reference TRBV2 and TRBJ2-5, reads EPEVTQTPSHQVTQMGQEVILRCVPISNHLYFYWYRQILGQKVEFLVSFYNNEISEKSEIFDDQFSVERPDGSNFTLKIRSTKLEDSAMYFCASSRGGAGQETQYFGPGTRLLVL.

The chain employs TRBV5-1 and TRBJ1-2; TRBD1 matches at 7 bases. Germline V gene sequence: CDR1 SGHRS, CDR2 YFSETQ. With 1 base clipped from V and 3 bases from J, the junction kept 3 bases outside the gene matches. The CDR3 extends over 14 amino acids. The CDR3: CASSLQGGDYGYTF. The CDR3 coding sequence is TGCGCCAGCAGCTTGCAGGGGGGTGACTATGGCTACACCTTC.

On this clone itself: Other DNA sequences from this sample encode an identical CDR3 as well. The chain recombines TRBV5-1 with TRBJ2-7, with 7 bases lining up with TRBD2. This CDR3 is 15 amino acids long. CDR1 is SGHRS, CDR2 YFSETQ, per germline. Trimming took 0 bases from V and 0 from J; bases not matched to a gene: 3. The CDR3 sequence: CASSLGGGSSYEQYF. CDR3 in DNA: TGCGCCAGCAGCTTGGGAGGCGGGAGCTCCTACGAGCAGTACTTC.

The gene calls are TRBV11-3 and TRBJ1-2; the match to TRBD1 covers 9 bases. This CDR3 is built from 18 residues. From germline, CDR1 is SGHNT and CDR2 YENEEA. The V gene end was trimmed by 0 bases and the J gene end by 2 bases; junction bases not matched to a gene: 10. The CDR3 DNA follows: TGTGCCAGCAGCTTAGAATTCAGGACAGGGGCCTTAAACTATGGCTACACCTTC. Its translation is CASSLEFRTGALNYGYTF.

The V and J genes are TRBV9 and TRBJ2-2; unclear D gene. CDR3 length equals 15 residues. V dropped 2 bases and J dropped 5 bases, with 13 bases sitting between them. The germline gives CDR1 SGDLS, CDR2 YYNGEE. The CDR3 bases are TGTGCCAGCAGCGTCCGGTACGATCTGACCGGGGAGCTGTTTTTT. Its protein is CASSVRYDLTGELFF.

The chain links TRBV7-3 to TRBJ2-5, with 7 bases that match TRBD1. The CDR3 contains 13 residues. With 5 bases clipped from V and 4 bases from J, the junction kept 4 bases outside the gene matches. Germline lookup yields CDR1 SGHTA and CDR2 FQGTGA. In DNA, the CDR3 is TGTGCCAGCAGCCCCGGGACAGCAGAGACCCAGTACTTC. Translating it yields CASSPGTAETQYF. Supplemented by reference TRBV7-3 and TRBJ2-5, the full variable domain reads GAGVSQTPSNKVTEKGKYVELRCDPISGHTALYWYRQSLGQGPEFLIYFQGTGAADDSGLPNDRFFAVRPEGSVSTLKIQRTERGDSAVYLCASSPGTAETQYFGPGTRLLVL.

This chain connects TRBV5-6 to TRBJ2-7; D perhaps matches TRBD2 (6 bases). Trimming stripped 3 bases from V and 1 base from J, with 11 bases between. The length of the CDR3 is 14 residues. The V gene's germline CDR1 is SGHDT and CDR2 YYEEEE. The CDR3 DNA reads as TGTGCCAGCAGCTGGGGGGAGCAATCCTACGAGCAGTACTTC. This sequence encodes CASSWGEQSYEQYF.

The chain employs TRBV28 and TRBJ1-3; D is unclear. Trimming took off 4 bases at V and 0 bases at J, with 7 bases between the two ends. Germline CDR1 reads MDHEN; CDR2 reads SYDVKM. There are 14 residues in the CDR3. CDR3 amino acids: CASSSRSSGNTIYF. In DNA form, the CDR3 reads TGTGCCAGCAGTTCAAGGAGCTCTGGAAACACCATATATTTT.

The J gene is TRBJ1-1, the V gene TRBV28; TRBD1 aligns across 8 bases. Losses at the gene ends were 5 bases for V and 3 bases for J; bases not matched to a gene: 5. CDR3 length equals 14 residues. Germline assignment: CDR1 MDHEN and CDR2 SYDVKM. CDR3 nucleotide sequence: TGTGCCAGCAGTGACGGACAGGGCTACACTGAAGCTTTCTTT. This sequence encodes CASSDGQGYTEAFF.

V usage is TRBV4-1 and J usage is TRBJ2-6; D gene uncertain. The germline V and J ends were trimmed by 3 bases and 6 bases, with 12 bases remaining between them. Germline V gives CDR1 MGHRA, CDR2 YSYEKL. CDR3 length equals 15 residues. CDR3 amino acids: CASSQAPLAANVLTF. The CDR3 DNA reads TGCGCCAGCAGCCAGGCACCTCTGGCGGCCAACGTCCTGACTTTC.

The V gene is TRBV28, the J gene TRBJ1-5, with TRBD1 identical over 7 bases. There are 16 residues in the CDR3. The junction had 11 bases not matched to a gene; V was cut back by 5 bases and J by 4 bases. Germline V gene data show CDR1 as MDHEN and CDR2 as SYDVKM. CDR3: CASSHSGQARNQPQHF. DNA of the CDR3: TGTGCCAGCAGTCACAGCGGACAGGCCAGGAATCAGCCCCAGCATTTT. The whole variable domain, filled in from reference TRBV28 and TRBJ1-5, reads DVKVTQSSRYLVKRTGEKVFLECVQDMDHENMFWYRQDPGLGLRLIYFSYDVKMKEKGDIPEGYSVSREKKERFSLILESASTNQTSMYLCASSHSGQARNQPQHFGDGTRLSIL.

This chain joins TRBV2 and TRBJ1-2; tentatively, D is TRBD1 (6 bases). The CDR3 loop spans 13 amino acids. Per the germline V gene, CDR1 is SNHLY and CDR2 is FYNNEI. Trimming removed 6 bases from V and 2 bases from J, with 10 bases in between. CDR3 sequence (DNA): TGTGCCAGCAGGCAGGGGCCCAACTATGGCTACACCTTC. The encoded protein is CASRQGPNYGYTF.